This is a list of T cell receptor beta chains from one sample in a study of T cell changes during pregnancy in multiple sclerosis. The protocol was immunoSEQ multiplex PCR, while the TCRdb copy is restricted to in-frame clones and leaves out a portion. This sample has around 56,000 clones, with around nine tenths found just once. The sample consisted of peripheral blood, taken in the first trimester of pregnancy. These receptor sequences come from a female donor in good health, enrolled as a control in a pregnancy study. The CDR3 runs from the conserved cysteine through the conserved F or W. Fields, in order: CDR3 protein, CDR3 DNA, V gene, J gene, clone size, D gene. D genes are given only for firm matches. Size is stated for part of the rows, as once, few or many counts, or as a class when the clone is expanded.

CDR3 protein: CASSVGGHITDTQYF
CDR3 DNA: TGTGCCAGCAGCGTAGGGGGACATATCACAGATACGCAGTATTTT
V gene: TRBV9
J gene: TRBJ2-3
clone size: .
D gene: .

CDR3 protein: CASNFRGSSYEQYF
CDR3 DNA: TGTGCCAGCAACTTCCGGGGTAGCTCCTACGAGCAGTACTTC
V gene: TRBV28
J gene: TRBJ2-7
clone size: .
D gene: .

CDR3 protein: CASSPGFIKTYGYTF
CDR3 DNA: TGTGCCAGCAGCCCAGGTTTTATAAAGACCTATGGCTACACCTTC
V gene: TRBV27
J gene: TRBJ1-2
clone size: .
D gene: .

CDR3 protein: CASSSLAGGPNEQFF
CDR3 DNA: TGTGCCAGTAGTTCTCTAGCGGGAGGGCCCAATGAGCAGTTCTTC
V gene: TRBV19
J gene: TRBJ2-1
clone size: .
D gene: TRBD2

CDR3 protein: CASSPGHAWNYGYTF
CDR3 DNA: TGTGCCAGCAGCCCGGGACATGCGTGGAACTATGGCTACACCTTC
V gene: TRBV7-9
J gene: TRBJ1-2
clone size: .
D gene: .

CDR3 protein: CASIQAGGMDSQPQHF
CDR3 DNA: TGTGCCAGTATCCAAGCCGGGGGAATGGACTCTCAGCCCCAGCATTTT
V gene: TRBV19
J gene: TRBJ1-5
clone size: .
D gene: .

CDR3 protein: CASSLSSWGGGEAFF
CDR3 DNA: TGTGCCAGCAGCTTGTCGTCCTGGGGGGGTGGTGAAGCTTTCTTT
V gene: TRBV7-6
J gene: TRBJ1-1
clone size: .
D gene: .

CDR3 protein: CASSSQGGSQETQYF
CDR3 DNA: TGCGCCAGCAGCTCCCAGGGGGGATCCCAAGAGACCCAGTACTTC
V gene: TRBV5-1
J gene: TRBJ2-5
clone size: .
D gene: .

CDR3 protein: CASSDRPENYGYTF
CDR3 DNA: TGTGCCAGCAGTGATAGGCCGGAGAACTATGGCTACACCTTC
V gene: TRBV6-1
J gene: TRBJ1-2
clone size: .
D gene: .

CDR3 protein: CASSPGQMLSEQYF
CDR3 DNA: TGTGCCAGCAGTCCGGGACAGATGTTGAGTGAGCAGTACTTC
V gene: TRBV6-6
J gene: TRBJ2-7
clone size: .
D gene: TRBD1

CDR3 protein: CATSPRLGQNQPQHF
CDR3 DNA: TGTGCCACCAGCCCGCGTTTGGGGCAGAATCAGCCCCAGCATTTT
V gene: TRBV15
J gene: TRBJ1-5
clone size: .
D gene: .

CDR3 protein: CASTASSRDLEQPQHF
CDR3 DNA: TGTGCCAGCACTGCCTCCTCCCGGGACTTAGAACAGCCCCAGCATTTT
V gene: TRBV6-6
J gene: TRBJ1-5
clone size: .
D gene: .

CDR3 protein: CASDSGDTEAFF
CDR3 DNA: TGTGCCTCGGACAGTGGGGACACTGAAGCTTTCTTT
V gene: TRBV30
J gene: TRBJ1-1
clone size: .
D gene: .

CDR3 protein: CASSPTLQLNYGYTF
CDR3 DNA: TGCGCCAGCAGCCCAACCTTACAGCTTAACTATGGCTACACCTTC
V gene: TRBV4-1
J gene: TRBJ1-2
clone size: .
D gene: .

CDR3 protein: CASSVVEGQYGYTF
CDR3 DNA: TGTGCCAGCAGCGTAGTTGAGGGACAATATGGCTACACCTTC
V gene: TRBV9
J gene: TRBJ1-2
clone size: .
D gene: .

CDR3 protein: CASSLRPGQDGGEAFF
CDR3 DNA: TGTGCCAGCAGCCTGAGACCCGGACAGGACGGAGGCGAAGCTTTCTTT
V gene: TRBV28
J gene: TRBJ1-1
clone size: .
D gene: TRBD1

CDR3 protein: CASSYAGVYEQYF
CDR3 DNA: TGTGCCAGCAGTTACGCCGGAGTGTACGAGCAGTACTTC
V gene: TRBV6-6
J gene: TRBJ2-7
clone size: .
D gene: .

CDR3 protein: CASSEGTGSYNEQFF
CDR3 DNA: TGTGCCAGCAGTGAAGGGACAGGGTCCTACAATGAGCAGTTCTTC
V gene: TRBV6-1
J gene: TRBJ2-1
clone size: once
D gene: TRBD1

CDR3 protein: CASSGTAGDYGYTF
CDR3 DNA: TGTGCCAGCAGTGGGACAGCGGGGGATTATGGCTACACCTTC
V gene: TRBV5-4
J gene: TRBJ1-2
clone size: .
D gene: TRBD1

CDR3 protein: CASSLVPSEPQHF
CDR3 DNA: TGTGCCAGCAGCTTGGTCCCTTCGGAGCCCCAGCATTTT
V gene: TRBV5-4
J gene: TRBJ1-5
clone size: .
D gene: .

CDR3 protein: CASSIQGGPTEAFF
CDR3 DNA: TGTGCCAGTAGTATTCAGGGGGGTCCGACTGAAGCTTTCTTT
V gene: TRBV19
J gene: TRBJ1-1
clone size: .
D gene: TRBD1

CDR3 protein: CASSQLQATNEKLFF
CDR3 DNA: TGTGCCAGCAGTCAACTACAGGCAACTAATGAAAAACTGTTTTTT
V gene: TRBV28
J gene: TRBJ1-4
clone size: .
D gene: .

CDR3 protein: CAWRTQGARGGELFF
CDR3 DNA: TGTGCCTGGAGGACACAGGGGGCGCGGGGCGGGGAGCTGTTTTTT
V gene: TRBV30
J gene: TRBJ2-2
clone size: .
D gene: TRBD1

CDR3 protein: CASSGGEFPPDEQFF
CDR3 DNA: TGTGCCAGCAGCGGGGGGGAGTTCCCACCCGATGAGCAGTTCTTC
V gene: TRBV11-2
J gene: TRBJ2-1
clone size: once
D gene: TRBD2

CDR3 protein: CASTPRRDRGGEKLFF
CDR3 DNA: TGTGCCAGTACCCCTAGGCGGGACAGGGGAGGTGAAAAACTGTTTTTT
V gene: TRBV19
J gene: TRBJ1-4
clone size: .
D gene: TRBD1

CDR3 protein: CSVKRVDYEQYF
CDR3 DNA: TGCAGCGTTAAGCGGGTAGACTACGAGCAGTACTTC
V gene: TRBV29-1
J gene: TRBJ2-7
clone size: .
D gene: .

CDR3 protein: CASSLIAGGPYEQYF
CDR3 DNA: TGTGCCAGCAGTTTAATAGCGGGAGGGCCCTACGAGCAGTACTTC
V gene: TRBV28
J gene: TRBJ2-7
clone size: .
D gene: TRBD2

CDR3 protein: CASSLGSSGNTIYF
CDR3 DNA: TGTGCCAGCAGCTTAGGTAGCTCTGGAAACACCATATATTTT
V gene: TRBV7-2
J gene: TRBJ1-3
clone size: .
D gene: .

CDR3 protein: CASSSSGGFNQPQHF
CDR3 DNA: TGTGCCAGTAGTTCTTCAGGGGGTTTCAATCAGCCCCAGCATTTT
V gene: TRBV19
J gene: TRBJ1-5
clone size: .
D gene: TRBD1

CDR3 protein: CASSLRTSGGSTDTQYF
CDR3 DNA: TGTGCCAGCAGCCTCCGGACTAGCGGGGGGAGCACAGATACGCAGTATTTT
V gene: TRBV4-2
J gene: TRBJ2-3
clone size: .
D gene: TRBD2

CDR3 protein: CASSIRTGGDEQYF
CDR3 DNA: TGTGCCAGTAGTATACGGACAGGGGGCGACGAGCAGTACTTC
V gene: TRBV19
J gene: TRBJ2-7
clone size: few
D gene: TRBD1

CDR3 protein: CASSFGTGPGQPQHF
CDR3 DNA: TGTGCCAGCAGCTTCGGGACAGGGCCAGGTCAGCCCCAGCATTTT
V gene: TRBV5-6
J gene: TRBJ1-5
clone size: .
D gene: TRBD1

CDR3 protein: CASSEGRDSNQPQHF
CDR3 DNA: TGTGCCAGCAGTGAAGGGCGGGATAGCAATCAGCCCCAGCATTTT
V gene: TRBV2
J gene: TRBJ1-5
clone size: .
D gene: .

CDR3 protein: CASSKGAGTGAYEQYF
CDR3 DNA: TGCGCCAGCAGCAAAGGAGCTGGGACAGGAGCCTACGAGCAGTACTTC
V gene: TRBV5-1
J gene: TRBJ2-7
clone size: .
D gene: TRBD1

CDR3 protein: CASSSRWRETQYF
CDR3 DNA: TGTGCCAGCAGTTCAAGGTGGAGAGAGACCCAGTACTTC
V gene: TRBV28
J gene: TRBJ2-5
clone size: .
D gene: .

CDR3 protein: CASSSAQQETQYF
CDR3 DNA: TGTGCCAGCAGTTCCGCCCAGCAAGAGACCCAGTACTTC
V gene: TRBV27
J gene: TRBJ2-5
clone size: .
D gene: .

CDR3 protein: CASSLGLAGEKFF
CDR3 DNA: TGTGCCAGCAGCTTGGGGCTAGCGGGAGAAAAGTTCTTC
V gene: TRBV5-4
J gene: TRBJ2-1
clone size: .
D gene: TRBD2